This T cell receptor beta chain originates from a study of cytomegalovirus exposure and HLA in healthy donors. CDR3 length equals 12 residues. Per germline, CDR1 MNHNS and CDR2 SASEGT. The ends were cut back, 7 bases at V and 3 bases at J, with 9 bases in the middle. PCR amplification relied on 60 Vbeta primers (plus 13 Jbeta primers). Repertoires were generated with immunoSEQ multiplex PCR, while TCRdb's copy carries only in-frame clones and drops some. The sample carries around 120,000 clones, 79% recorded once. The J gene is TRBJ1-1, the V gene TRBV6-1; D remains ambiguous. Sample: PBMCs. This sequence originates from a woman aged 40 to 50 in good health and CMV-seronegative. The CDR3 sequence is CASTPFHTEAFF. DNA of the CDR3: TGTGCCAGCACTCCCTTCCACACTGAAGCTTTCTTT.